This TCR beta chain was sequenced during a study of blood T cells in healthy people across ages. Study-level points and caveats: TCR beta diversity correlated strongly with naive T cell percentage.

Sample-barcoded 5' priming and a J-beta primer mix drove a second PCR of 7 to 11 cycles. TCRdb ran MiXCR on the 5' RACE reads and lists one entry per CDR3 protein. The top ten clones hold under 20% of a sample with approximately 1,000,000 distinct CDR3 sequences, 45% of them seen once. The CDR3 loop spans 15 amino acids. Germline assignment: CDR1 SGHRS and CDR2 YFSETQ. A note on this clonotype: Antigen specificity is unknown. Relative to the germline gene, one junction end is altered; a read error may explain this.

The clonotype originates from a woman aged 55-69 years in good health. This chain joins TRBV5-1 and TRBJ2-7, with 9 nucleotides matching TRBD2. Sequenced sample: blood. The CDR3 is CASSLDGTSPYEQYF. CDR3 nucleotide sequence: TGCGCCAGCAGCCTTGACGGGACTAGCCCCTACGAGCAGTATTTC. The whole variable domain, remainder taken from reference TRBV5-1 and TRBJ2-7, is KAGVTQTPRYLIKTRGQQVTLSCSPISGHRSVSWYQQTPGQGLQFLFEYFSETQRNKGNFPGRFSGRQFSNSRSEMNVSTLELGDSALYLCASSLDGTSPYEQYFGPGTRLTVT.